The 9 T cell receptor beta chains listed next were all sequenced from one sample in a study of CD8 T cells in ankylosing spondylitis. Study results and limitations: Seemingly characteristic of ankylosing spondylitis blood was a TCR beta motif consisting of under ten highly homologous variants.

Their antigens are not known. TCRdb reanalysed the 5' RACE reads using MiXCR and keeps one entry per CDR3 protein. The table shows 450,000 to 550,000 distinct CDR3 sequences, with approximately 5% occurring only once. The sequenced sample consisted of blood, either unsorted or a sorted T cell fraction (not recorded which). These receptors originate from a male donor with ankylosing spondylitis.

This clonotype was recorded many times. This rearrangement joins TRBV6-2 or TRBV6-3 to TRBJ2-7, with D perhaps TRBD1 (5 bases). CDR1 and CDR2 (germline): MNHEY, SVGEGT. The length of the CDR3 is 14 residues. V lost 3 bases and J 2 bases, leaving 11 bases between the germline ends. The CDR3 is CASSYGRDPYEQYF. For the CDR3, the DNA is TGTGCCAGCAGTTATGGCAGGGATCCCTACGAGCAGTACTTC.

At least ten counts were recorded for this clonotype. The chain is built from TRBV29-1 and TRBJ2-3; 12 positions match TRBD2. Germline V gene lookup returns CDR1 SQVTM and CDR2 ANQGSEA. The CDR3 is 12 amino acids. J gave up 6 bases and V 6 bases, and 1 base lay outside the gene matches. The CDR3 sequence is CSVLAGGDTQYF. CDR3 nucleotide sequence: TGCAGCGTCCTAGCGGGAGGGGATACGCAGTATTTT.

Ten or more counts support this clonotype. This sequence joins TRBV20-1 and TRBJ1-1; D not certain. CDR1 DFQATT and CDR2 SNEGSKA come from the germline V gene (reference sequence). The CDR3 totals 14 residues. V gave up 6 bases and J gave up 0 bases, with 14 bases separating them. As DNA, the CDR3 is TGCAGTGCCCCAGAGTCTGATGTGAACACTGAAGCTTTCTTT. Its protein is CSAPESDVNTEAFF.

This clonotype has just a few counts. J is TRBJ1-1 and V is TRBV5-5; a possible D gene is TRBD1 (6 bases). V was shortened by 2 bases and J by 5 bases, with 19 bases between the two germline ends. The CDR3 totals 16 residues. CDR1 SGHKS and CDR2 YYEKEE come from the germline V gene (reference sequence). The DNA for the CDR3 is TGTGCCAGCAGCTTACGGACGGAGGCTACAGGGACTGAAGCTTTCTTT. Translation gives CASSLRTEATGTEAFF.

V and J are TRBV3-1 and TRBJ2-7; 13 positions agree with TRBD2. The CDR3 spans 14 residues. The ends lost 6 bases at V and 1 base at J; junction bases unmatched: 0. Germline CDR1 reads LGHDT; CDR2 reads YNNKEL (reference sequence). DNA of the CDR3: TGTGCCAGCAGGGGACTAGCGGGGTCCTACGAGCAGTACTTC. Its translation is CASRGLAGSYEQYF.

This clonotype was counted many times. CDR3 sequence: CSGLDLREETQYF. Written as DNA, the CDR3 is TGCAGCGGTCTGGATTTGCGAGAAGAGACCCAGTACTTC. The rearrangement links TRBV20-1 to TRBJ2-5; D remains unclear. Germline CDR1 and CDR2: DFQATT and SNEGSKA (reference sequence). This CDR3 is built from 13 residues.

This clonotype showed up many times. The chain recombines TRBV12-3 or TRBV12-4 with TRBJ2-3; TRBD2 aligns across 8 bases. This CDR3 is built from 14 residues. Unmatched junction bases numbered 9, after V lost 7 bases and J lost 6 bases. The CDR3 region has the DNA TGTGCCAGCATGCGGGGGGAGAGGGGCGATACGCAGTATTTT. It codes for CASMRGERGDTQYF.

This clonotype was seen a few times. The V gene is TRBV6-1, the J gene TRBJ2-2; possibly TRBD2 for D (5 bases). Germline V lookup: CDR1 MNHNS, CDR2 SASEGT. The ends were cut back, 7 bases at V and 4 bases at J, with 13 bases in the middle. There are 14 residues in the CDR3. This chain's CDR3 is CASIFRRGTGELFF. CDR3 sequence (DNA): TGTGCCAGCATCTTCCGACGGGGCACCGGGGAGCTGTTTTTT.

Many counts were recorded for this clonotype. The rearrangement links TRBV6-5 to TRBJ2-2, with D possibly TRBD1 on 6 matching bases. CDR3 size: 15 residues. Per germline, CDR1 MNHEY and CDR2 SVGAGI. V lost 4 bases to trimming and J lost 0 bases, with 9 bases between them. CDR3 protein: CASSSRQANTGELFF. CDR3 DNA sequence: TGTGCCAGCAGTTCGAGACAGGCGAACACCGGGGAGCTGTTTTTT.